The following is a TCR beta chain sequence with its context. Its cognate antigen is unknown. The CDR3 covers 11 residues. Germline V gene sequence: CDR1 GTSNPN, CDR2 SVGIG (reference sequence). Trimming took off 0 bases at V and 13 bases at J, with 9 bases between the two ends. In the PCR, 60 Vbeta and 13 Jbeta primers were used. Clones were read by immunoSEQ multiplex PCR, and TCRdb kept only the in-frame ones, dropping some. The repertoire consists of about 150,000 clones, with 70% to 90% occurring once and the leading ten covering approximately 2%. These donors counted as nominally healthy when sampled, but unrecorded immune exposures were likely. This record belongs to a study of cytomegalovirus exposure and HLA in healthy donors. The study, taken as a whole, reports: The number of N-insertions in an Asian-associated ancestry cluster was reportedly below the roughly 620-donor mean in a later analysis. A later analysis found most CMV-associated TCR beta chains apparently HLA-restricted.

The gene calls are TRBV30 and TRBJ1-4; possibly TRBD1 for D (5 bases). Specimen: PBMCs. The clonotype comes from a woman younger than 35 in good health and CMV-seronegative. The CDR3 here is CAWSVLGRLFF. As DNA, the CDR3 is TGTGCCTGGAGTGTTTTGGGGCGACTGTTTTTT.